These T cell receptor beta chains were read from a single sample in a study of T cell responses to AZD1222 COVID-19 vaccine. The protocol was immunoSEQ multiplex PCR, while the TCRdb copy is restricted to in-frame clones and leaves out a portion. The repertoire consists of about 100,000 clones, with 70% to 90% occurring once and the leading ten covering around 5%. The input for sequencing was peripheral blood, taken 28 days after the second AZD1222 dose. All receptors come from an adult who received the AZD1222 COVID-19 vaccine. The CDR3 runs from the conserved cysteine through the conserved F or W. A D gene is named only where the DNA matches it firmly. Clone size is given for some rows only: seen once, a few or many times, or a class if the clone is expanded.

V	J	D	size	CDR3	DNA
TRBV5-1	TRBJ1-1	.	.	CASSVSGQGYTEAFF	TGCGCCAGCAGCGTATCCGGTCAGGGGTACACTGAAGCTTTCTTT
TRBV9	TRBJ2-1	.	.	CASSSAGGPHNEQFF	TGTGCCAGCAGCTCCGCCGGGGGTCCGCACAATGAGCAGTTCTTC
TRBV12-3/TRBV12-4	TRBJ2-3	.	.	CASSSALAQYF	TGTGCCAGCAGTTCCGCCCTGGCGCAGTATTTT
TRBV6-1	TRBJ1-5	.	few	CASSEYSGYNQPQHF	TGTGCCAGCAGTGAATATTCCGGGTACAATCAGCCCCAGCATTTT
TRBV6-5	TRBJ2-5	TRBD2	.	CASKIGGGARETQYF	TGTGCCAGCAAAATAGGCGGGGGGGCTCGGGAGACCCAGTACTTC
TRBV20-1	TRBJ2-7	.	.	CSASTGGSYEQYF	TGCAGTGCTAGTACTGGGGGCTCCTACGAGCAGTACTTC
TRBV24-1	TRBJ1-4	.	.	CATGSWDGEKLFF	TGTGCCACCGGAAGCTGGGACGGCGAAAAACTGTTTTTT
TRBV3-1/TRBV3-2	TRBJ1-4	.	.	CASNNGGRPNEKLFF	TGTGCCAGCAACAACGGCGGTCGGCCTAATGAAAAACTGTTTTTT
TRBV4-3	TRBJ2-7	TRBD1	.	CASSQDGRGHSYEQYF	TGCGCCAGCAGCCAAGATGGTAGGGGGCACTCCTACGAGCAGTACTTC
TRBV12-3/TRBV12-4	TRBJ2-3	.	once	CASSLEDTQYF	TGTGCCAGCAGTTTGGAAGATACGCAGTATTTT
TRBV11-1	TRBJ2-7	TRBD1	.	CASSAGQGTFAYEQYF	TGTGCCAGCAGCGCCGGACAGGGAACCTTCGCCTACGAGCAGTACTTC
TRBV19	TRBJ2-1	TRBD1	.	CASSIAGDRGKQFF	TGTGCCAGTAGTATAGCAGGGGACAGGGGAAAGCAGTTCTTC
TRBV19	TRBJ1-3	.	.	CASSISGDGNTIYF	TGTGCCAGTAGTATTTCCGGGGACGGAAACACCATATATTTT
TRBV3-1/TRBV3-2	TRBJ2-7	.	.	CASSRMGVYEQYF	TGTGCCAGCAGCCGAATGGGGGTCTACGAGCAGTACTTC
TRBV6-5	TRBJ1-5	.	.	CASSYSGRNQPQHF	TGTGCCAGCAGTTACTCAGGGCGGAATCAGCCCCAGCATTTT
TRBV2	TRBJ1-4	.	.	CASSGRTDPTNEKLFF	TGTGCCAGCAGTGGCCGGACAGACCCAACTAATGAAAAACTGTTTTTT
TRBV6-6	TRBJ2-1	TRBD2	.	CASSYGTSGGGEQFF	TGTGCCAGCAGTTACGGGACTAGCGGGGGGGGTGAGCAGTTCTTC
TRBV5-1	TRBJ2-5	TRBD1	.	CASGTGEGETQYF	TGCGCCAGCGGGACAGGGGAAGGAGAGACCCAGTACTTC
TRBV4-1	TRBJ1-2	.	.	CASSLQSANYGYTF	TGCGCCAGCAGCCTACAGTCAGCTAACTATGGCTACACCTTC
TRBV6-5	TRBJ2-3	TRBD1	.	CASRWTGGTDTQYF	TGTGCCAGCAGATGGACAGGGGGCACAGATACGCAGTATTTT
TRBV3-1/TRBV3-2	TRBJ2-2	.	.	CASSLRLSSTGELFF	TGTGCCAGCAGCTTGAGGCTATCCAGCACCGGGGAGCTGTTTTTT
TRBV18	TRBJ2-2	TRBD1	few	CASSVNHHSGTGTGELFF	TGTGCCAGCTCGGTGAATCACCACTCCGGGACAGGGACCGGGGAGCTGTTTTTT
TRBV9	TRBJ1-3	TRBD1	.	CASSTDRDGNTIYF	TGTGCCAGCAGCACTGACAGGGATGGAAACACCATATATTTT
TRBV9	TRBJ1-5	.	.	CASSGTGSNQPQHF	TGTGCCAGCAGCGGTACAGGCTCCAATCAGCCCCAGCATTTT
TRBV27	TRBJ2-5	.	.	CASKFVGEQETQYF	TGTGCCAGCAAGTTTGTGGGAGAGCAAGAGACCCAGTACTTC
TRBV12-5	TRBJ1-1	TRBD1	.	CASGFLPGQGSDTEAFF	TGTGCTAGTGGTTTTTTGCCGGGACAGGGATCGGACACTGAAGCTTTCTTT
TRBV6-1	TRBJ1-6	.	.	CASSETPAFSPLHF	TGTGCCAGCAGTGAAACTCCTGCCTTCTCACCCCTCCACTTT
TRBV28	TRBJ2-7	.	.	CASTPWGGQGYEQYF	TGTGCCAGCACCCCCTGGGGGGGGCAAGGGTACGAGCAGTACTTC